This entry lists 32 T cell receptor beta chains sequenced from one sample in a study of T cells in Graves' hyperthyroidism and ophthalmopathy. The source material, RNA transcripts, was used to amplify TCR beta CDR3 regions. TCR CDR3 underwent first-round RT-PCR with the HTBI primer set. TCRdb re-analysed the multiplex PCR reads in MiXCR, keeping a single row per CDR3 protein. The repertoire consists of approximately 640,000 distinct CDR3 sequences, with roughly 17% occurring once and the leading ten covering around 16%. Sequencing input: blood. Receptors originate from a middle-aged man with Graves' hyperthyroidism.

The gene calls are TRBV14 and TRBJ2-7; no firm D call. V was trimmed by 4 bases and J by 13 bases, leaving 17 bases between them. This CDR3 has 12 residues. The germline V gene encodes CDR1 SGHDN and CDR2 FVKESK. The CDR3 region is CASSLSVGLQYF. CDR3 DNA sequence: TGTGCCAGCAGCCTCTCTGTCGGATTGCAATACTTC.

In this sample, this clonotype turned up many times. The chain combines TRBV30 with TRBJ2-7; D ambiguous. Germline V gene sequence: CDR1 GTSNPN, CDR2 SVGIG (reference sequence). Trimming removed 0 bases from V and 3 bases from J, with 6 bases in between. The CDR3 spans 12 residues. CDR3 in DNA: TGTGCCTGGAGTGTACAGTACTACGAGCAGTACTTC. Protein: CAWSVQYYEQYF.

This clonotype has a single count. One base away lies a much larger clone, so this may be a sequencing read error. The chain uses TRBV5-1 and TRBJ1-2; no firm D call. CDR3 length: 14 residues. The germline gives CDR1 SGHRS, CDR2 YFSETQ. Trimming removed 4 bases at V and 7 bases at J, with 17 bases between. The CDR3 region is CASSPMLGAGGYTF. Here the CDR3 DNA reads TGCGCCAGCAGCCCAATGCTCGGAGCAGGTGGCTACACCTTC.

This clonotype was observed at least ten times. CDR3 sequence reads: CASSLDGGRYEQYF. The CDR3 nucleotides read TGTGCCAGCAGCTTGGACGGCGGTCGCTACGAGCAGTACTTC. V is TRBV5-5 and J is TRBJ2-7; no reliable D call. Germline lookup yields CDR1 SGHKS and CDR2 YYEKEE (reference sequence). The CDR3 loop spans 14 amino acids. V was cut by 0 bases and J by 3 bases, with 10 bases left in between.

At least ten counts were recorded for this clonotype. The rearrangement joins TRBV6-5 to TRBJ2-7; D is unclear. CDR3 length equals 15 residues. The V gene's germline CDR1 is MNHEY and CDR2 SVGAGI. The V end was cut by 0 bases, the J end by 0 bases, with 9 bases between. CDR3 DNA: TGTGCCAGCAGTTACTCCACCTTGAGCTCCTACGAGCAGTACTTC. Encoded protein: CASSYSTLSSYEQYF.

The rearrangement uses TRBV7-3 and TRBJ2-3; 7 nucleotides line up with TRBD2. V shed 2 bases and J 6 bases; nucleotides not matched to a gene: 5. This CDR3 has 14 amino acids. Looked up from germline, CDR1 is SGHTA and CDR2 is FQGTGA. CDR3 DNA: TGTGCCAGCAGCTTAGAAATGGGGGGGGATACGCAGTATTTT. The encoded protein is CASSLEMGGDTQYF.

This clonotype was recorded at least ten times. This rearrangement joins TRBV12-3 or TRBV12-4 to TRBJ1-5, with a tentative D call TRBD1 (6 bases). V was cut by 1 base and J by 5 bases, with 9 bases left in between. The CDR3 has 14 amino acids. The CDR3 DNA follows: TGTGCCAGCAGTTTAGGACAGGAGTATCAGCCCCAGCATTTT. Translation: CASSLGQEYQPQHF.

The gene calls are TRBV7-9 and TRBJ2-1; the D is unclear. The V end lost 3 bases, the J end lost 5 bases, and 8 bases lay between the germline ends. The CDR3 sequence is 13 residues long. Looked up from germline, CDR1 is SEHNR and CDR2 is FQNEAQ (reference sequence). The CDR3 DNA reads as TGTGCCAGCAGCTTTTCGAGCGACAATGAGCAGTTCTTC. Amino acid sequence: CASSFSSDNEQFF.

The chain couples TRBV18 to TRBJ1-3; D might be TRBD1 (5 bases). CDR1 and CDR2 from the germline V gene are KGHSH and LQKENI. V was clipped by 6 bases and J by 0 bases, with 6 bases between them. This CDR3 comprises 13 residues. CDR3 nucleotides: TGTGCCAGCTCCGACAGCTCTGGAAACACCATATATTTT. Its protein is CASSDSSGNTIYF.

This clonotype was counted between two and nine times. This chain connects TRBV5-1 to TRBJ2-3, with TRBD2 matching over 7 bases. The trim removed 0 bases at V and 1 base at J, leaving 2 bases unmatched. Germline V CDR1 and CDR2: SGHRS, YFSETQ. This CDR3 has 15 residues. The CDR3 loop reads CASSLGDYRTDTQYF. CDR3 sequence (DNA): TGCGCCAGCAGCTTGGGGGACTACCGCACAGATACGCAGTATTTT.

J is TRBJ1-2 and V is TRBV20-1; D is uncertain. Germline loops: CDR1 DFQATT, CDR2 SNEGSKA (reference sequence). Trimming left V 8 bases short and J 8 bases short, with 15 bases between. The CDR3 spans 11 residues. The CDR3 region has the DNA TGCAGTACTAACATCCCGGGCGGCTACACCTTC. It is translated as CSTNIPGGYTF.

There are many counts of this clonotype. The chain combines TRBV2 with TRBJ1-5, with D unclear. Germline loops: CDR1 SNHLY, CDR2 FYNNEI. V lost 4 bases and J lost 5, with 15 bases in between. The length of the CDR3 is 15 residues. The CDR3 region is CASSASAHTDQPQHF. DNA of the CDR3: TGTGCCAGCAGTGCGAGTGCCCATACGGATCAGCCCCAGCATTTT.

This clonotype was picked up many times. The chain combines TRBV28 with TRBJ2-7; D is unclear. V dropped 11 bases and J dropped 0 bases, with 14 bases sitting between them. CDR3 length: 13 amino acids. Germline loops: CDR1 MDHEN, CDR2 SYDVKM. The CDR3, as DNA: TGTGCCGCCCGAAAGGAATACTCCTACGAGCAGTACTTC. Amino acids: CAARKEYSYEQYF.

This clonotype was counted many times. The V call is TRBV5-1, the J call TRBJ2-1; 12 bases match TRBD2. CDR3 size: 17 residues. CDR1 and CDR2 from the germline V gene are SGHRS and YFSETQ. The V gene end was trimmed by 1 base and the J gene end by 7 bases; junction bases not matched to a gene: 9. CDR3 DNA: TGCGCCAGCAGCTTGCTAGCGGGAGGGCCTATGTCAAATGAGCAGTTCTTC. It encodes CASSLLAGGPMSNEQFF.

This clonotype occurred many times. The V call is TRBV2, the J call TRBJ2-7; a possible D gene is TRBD1 (6 bases). V lost 6 bases and J 0 bases, leaving 15 bases between the germline ends. The CDR3 runs to 15 residues. Germline V gene data show CDR1 as SNHLY and CDR2 as FYNNEI. In DNA, the CDR3 is TGTGCCAGCAGCGAGGGGGACGTAAGCTCCTACGAGCAGTACTTC. It encodes CASSEGDVSSYEQYF.

A word on this clonotype: A much bigger clone sits one base away, suggesting this may be a read error. Because it lacks the conserved phenylalanine or tryptophan at the end, this CDR3 is likely a read error. The V and J genes are TRBV10-3 and TRBJ2-3, with 11 bases fitting TRBD2. Per germline, CDR1 ENHRY and CDR2 SYGVKD. With 2 bases clipped from V and 4 bases from J, the junction kept 8 bases outside the gene matches. There are 17 residues in the CDR3. The CDR3 is CAISETIAGGPSDTQYS. DNA for the CDR3: TGTGCCATCAGTGAGACCATAGCGGGAGGGCCCTCAGATACGCAGTATTCT.

The CDR3 reads CASSYVGASTDTQYF. The CDR3, as DNA: TGTGCCAGCAGTTACGTGGGAGCTAGCACAGATACGCAGTATTTT. The chain joins TRBV6-2 or TRBV6-3 to TRBJ2-3; a weak D match, TRBD2 (5 bases). V lost 2 bases to trimming and J lost 0 bases, with 9 bases between them. The CDR3 has 15 residues. Germline assignment: CDR1 MNHEY and CDR2 SVGEGT.

This clonotype was recorded at least ten times. J is TRBJ2-4 and V is TRBV10-3, with unresolved D. Germline loops: CDR1 ENHRY, CDR2 SYGVKD. V lost 0 bases and J 2 bases, leaving 17 bases between the germline ends. CDR3 length: 18 amino acids. The DNA for the CDR3 is TGTGCCATCAGTGAGTCGGAAGGTTCTCAGGCGACCAAAAACATTCAGTACTTC. Protein product: CAISESEGSQATKNIQYF.

The gene calls are TRBV18 and TRBJ2-5; D possibly corresponds to TRBD1 (5 bases). CDR1 is KGHSH and CDR2 is LQKENI in the germline V gene. Trimming pared 0 bases from V and 0 bases from J, leaving 11 bases between. This CDR3 is 16 amino acids long. The CDR3 bases are TGTGCCAGCTCACCACCCTCAAGGGGAAACCAAGAGACCCAGTACTTC. This translates into CASSPPSRGNQETQYF.

This clonotype was detected ten times or more. V gene TRBV6-1 combines with J gene TRBJ1-2, with 7 bases fitting TRBD1. Germline V gene lookup returns CDR1 MNHNS and CDR2 SASEGT. This CDR3 region has 19 residues. V was clipped by 9 bases and J by 3 bases; unmatched bases: 25. DNA of the CDR3: TGTGCCAGTACGGACAGGAGCCTCTTGCGTCGAAACTATGACTATGGCTACACCTTC. Its translation is CASTDRSLLRRNYDYGYTF.

Ten or more counts support this clonotype. V usage is TRBV28 and J usage is TRBJ2-3; 9 bases line up with TRBD1. V shed 5 bases and J 5 bases; nucleotides not matched to a gene: 8. Germline CDR1 MDHEN, CDR2 SYDVKM. This CDR3 spans 15 amino acids. This CDR3 is CASSNTGGVRDTQYF. DNA of the CDR3: TGTGCCAGCAGTAATACAGGGGGCGTGAGAGATACGCAGTATTTT. Full variable domain (remainder filled in from reference TRBV28 and TRBJ2-3): DVKVTQSSRYLVKRTGEKVFLECVQDMDHENMFWYRQDPGLGLRLIYFSYDVKMKEKGDIPEGYSVSREKKERFSLILESASTNQTSMYLCASSNTGGVRDTQYFGPGTRLTVL.

Ten or more counts support this clonotype. J is TRBJ1-1 and V is TRBV30; the D is unclear. Between the trimmed V and J ends, which lost 4 bases and 3 bases, there was a span of 6 bases. The CDR3 has 11 residues. Looked up from germline, CDR1 is GTSNPN and CDR2 is SVGIG (reference sequence). The CDR3: CAWIDYTEAFF. The DNA of the CDR3 is TGTGCCTGGATAGATTACACTGAAGCTTTCTTT.

This clonotype was seen many times. The rearrangement joins TRBV2 to TRBJ2-7, with 8 bases identical to TRBD1. CDR1 is SNHLY and CDR2 is FYNNEI in the germline V gene. This CDR3 is 15 amino acids long. With V trimmed by 1 base and J by 3 bases, 5 bases remained unmatched. The CDR3 reads CASSEDRGDFYEQYF. CDR3 nucleotide sequence: TGTGCCAGCAGTGAAGACAGGGGGGACTTCTACGAGCAGTACTTC.

V is TRBV4-1 and J is TRBJ2-7, with TRBD2 matching 8 bases. J was trimmed by 6 bases and V by 2 bases; bases with no gene match: 6. The CDR3 has 14 residues. CDR1 and CDR2 (germline): MGHRA, YSYEKL. Here the CDR3 DNA reads TGCGCCAGCAGCCAAAAAGCGGGAGTGATCGAGCAGTACTTC. This encodes CASSQKAGVIEQYF.

This chain joins TRBV28 and TRBJ2-7; no firm D call. This CDR3 comprises 14 residues. V shed 3 bases and J shed 3 bases, with 12 bases lying between them. CDR1 and CDR2 from the germline V gene are MDHEN and SYDVKM. The CDR3 sequence is CASSFPSLGYEQYF. As DNA, the CDR3 is TGTGCCAGCAGTTTTCCAAGCCTAGGCTACGAGCAGTACTTC.

V gene TRBV20-1 combines with J gene TRBJ2-2; D remains unclear. CDR1 is DFQATT, CDR2 SNEGSKA, per germline (reference sequence). V was trimmed by 6 bases and J by 2 bases, leaving 13 bases between them. The CDR3 loop spans 14 amino acids. CDR3 nucleotides: TGCAGTGCCCCAAGGCCCTCTAACACCGGGGAGCTGTTTTTT. Translating gives CSAPRPSNTGELFF.

A few counts support this clonotype. V is TRBV4-3 and J is TRBJ2-7; weak D call: TRBD1 (5 bases). Germline CDR1 and CDR2: LGHNA and YSLEER. V lost 8 bases to trimming and J lost 4 bases, with 15 bases between them. This CDR3 has 13 amino acids. CDR3 in amino acids: CASPGAGVYEQYF. DNA of the CDR3: TGCGCCAGCCCTGGGGCAGGAGTATACGAGCAGTACTTC.

Regarding this clonotype: Just one base apart from a much larger clone, this may be a read error. The chain carries TRBV2 and TRBJ1-5; the match to TRBD1 covers 10 bases. CDR3 length: 14 amino acids. From germline, CDR1 is SNHLY and CDR2 FYNNEI. CDR3 bases: TGTGCCGGCAGCGGGACAGGGGAGAGACAGCCCCAGCATTTT. It codes for CAGSGTGERQPQHF. Looking up the rest from reference TRBV2 and TRBJ1-5 gives the full variable domain: EPEVTQTPSHQVTQMGQEVILRCVPISNHLYFYWYRQILGQKVEFLVSFYNNEISEKSEIFDDQFSVERPDGSNFTLKIRSTKLEDSAMYFCAGSGTGERQPQHFGDGTRLSIL.

This clonotype has a count of ten or more. The chain couples TRBV6-1 to TRBJ1-2; 9 nucleotides agree with TRBD1. J lost 8 bases, V lost 10 bases, and 14 bases had no gene match. In germline, CDR1 is MNHNS, CDR2 SASEGT. The CDR3 covers 14 residues. CDR3 residues: CATMGQGIVGGYTF. CDR3 nucleotides: TGTGCCACCATGGGACAGGGAATAGTCGGAGGCTACACCTTC.

This clonotype occurred a few times. The chain has TRBV10-3 and TRBJ2-2; D unresolved. The germline V and J ends were trimmed by 7 bases and 4 bases, with 10 bases remaining between them. Germline-derived CDR1 and CDR2 are ENHRY and SYGVKD. The CDR3 covers 13 residues. The CDR3 loop reads CAINAVVTGELFF. As DNA, the CDR3 is TGTGCCATCAATGCGGTGGTCACCGGGGAGCTGTTTTTT.

This clonotype was counted many times. CDR3 sequence: CATNRPLGANYGYTF. Written as DNA, the CDR3 is TGTGCCACAAATCGACCGCTAGGGGCTAACTATGGCTACACCTTC. V gene TRBV28 combines with J gene TRBJ1-2; a weak D match, TRBD1 (5 bases). The CDR3 spans 15 residues. V was shortened by 10 bases and J by 0 bases, with 18 bases between the two germline ends. Germline CDR1 and CDR2: MDHEN and SYDVKM.

This clonotype appeared many times. The genes are TRBV12-3 or TRBV12-4 and TRBJ1-1, with 9 bases matching TRBD1. Unmatched junction bases numbered 5, after V lost 4 bases and J lost 5 bases. This CDR3 spans 14 amino acids. CDR3 DNA sequence: TGTGCCAGCAGTTACCCGGGACAGGGAACTGAAGCTTTCTTT. Its protein product is CASSYPGQGTEAFF.